The 12 T cell receptor beta chains in this list originate from one sample, sequenced in a study of T cells in Graves' hyperthyroidism and ophthalmopathy. TCR beta CDR3 region amplification was performed from RNA transcripts. Carried out on the TCR CDR3, a first-round RT-PCR used the HTBI primer set. TCRdb called the multiplex PCR reads again in MiXCR, with one record for every CDR3 protein. Altogether hundreds of thousands of distinct CDR3 sequences are present, approximately 14% being singletons, with the ten largest covering around 4.5%. Input material: blood. The receptors stem from a woman between 40 and 50 years old with Graves' ophthalmopathy.

This clonotype was recorded a few times. The J gene is TRBJ2-5, the V gene TRBV10-2; TRBD2 aligns across 9 bases. The V segment lost 6 bases and the J segment 1 base; nucleotides outside the gene matches: 6. Per the germline V gene, CDR1 is WSHSY and CDR2 is SAAADI. The CDR3 loop spans 15 amino acids. CDR3 bases: TGCGCCAGCAGGGGACTAGCCTCTTTCCAAGAGACCCAGTACTTC. Protein product: CASRGLASFQETQYF.

The chain employs TRBV11-2 and TRBJ2-7; D perhaps matches TRBD2 (7 bases). The V end lost 1 base, the J end lost 2 bases, and 21 bases lay between the germline ends. The CDR3 has 18 residues. Germline V gene data show CDR1 as SGHAT and CDR2 as FQNNGV. CDR3 loop: CASSLVFVGGEGTYEQYF. As DNA, the CDR3 is TGTGCCAGCAGCTTAGTTTTTGTAGGGGGGGAGGGGACCTACGAGCAGTACTTC.

The chain employs TRBV19 and TRBJ1-2; 8 positions match TRBD1. The J segment lost 13 bases and the V segment lost 5 bases, leaving 12 bases of the junction unmatched. In germline, CDR1 is LNHDA, CDR2 SQIVND (reference sequence). CDR3 length: 13 residues. This CDR3 reads CASSGIGTGGSTF. CDR3 DNA: TGTGCCAGTAGTGGGATCGGGACAGGAGGGTCCACCTTC.

The sample holds many counts of this clonotype. This chain links TRBV28 with TRBJ1-5; 8 bases match TRBD1. This CDR3 has 17 amino acids. The ends lost 6 bases at V and 4 bases at J; junction bases unmatched: 14. The germline V gene encodes CDR1 MDHEN and CDR2 SYDVKM. As DNA, the CDR3 is TGTGCCAGCAGGCCCAATCCCGACAGGGGCTGGAATCAGCCCCAGCATTTT. It encodes CASRPNPDRGWNQPQHF. Full variable domain (remainder filled in from reference TRBV28 and TRBJ1-5): DVKVTQSSRYLVKRTGEKVFLECVQDMDHENMFWYRQDPGLGLRLIYFSYDVKMKEKGDIPEGYSVSREKKERFSLILESASTNQTSMYLCASRPNPDRGWNQPQHFGDGTRLSIL.

In this sample, this clonotype turned up many times. An end of the junction does not agree with germline; a read error may underlie this. The rearrangement uses TRBV7-8 and TRBJ2-7, with D unresolved. CDR3 length: 13 residues. Germline V lookup: CDR1 SGHVS, CDR2 FQNEAQ. CDR3 amino acids: CASSLSWGEERYF. The CDR3 region has the DNA TGTGCCAGCAGCTTATCCTGGGGTGAGGAGCGGTACTTC.

This clonotype has ten or more counts. One junction end disagrees with the germline gene, perhaps due to a read error. The chain couples TRBV11-2 to TRBJ2-7, with 7 bases matching TRBD2. Germline V gene data show CDR1 as SGHAT and CDR2 as FQNNGV. The CDR3 is 16 residues long. The CDR3 reads CACRREGGTGGDEQYF. CDR3 DNA: TGTGCCTGCAGAAGGGAGGGAGGAACTGGCGGTGACGAGCAGTACTTC.

This clonotype has a count of ten or more. The genes are TRBV6-5 and TRBJ2-7; perhaps D is TRBD1 or TRBD2 (6 bases each). CDR1 is MNHEY and CDR2 is SVGAGI in the germline V gene. V was shortened by 3 bases and J by 2 bases, with 11 bases between the two germline ends. The length of the CDR3 is 14 residues. CDR3 region: CASSYMGGPYEQYF. The CDR3 bases are TGTGCCAGCAGTTATATGGGGGGCCCCTACGAGCAGTACTTC.

This clonotype was counted many times. This rearrangement joins TRBV28 to TRBJ2-7; maybe TRBD2 (6 bases). There are 13 residues in the CDR3. V shed 2 bases and J shed 7 bases, with 12 bases lying between them. Germline loops: CDR1 MDHEN, CDR2 SYDVKM. Here the CDR3 reads CASSLPGAGEQYF. For the CDR3, the DNA is TGTGCCAGCAGTTTACCAGGCGCGGGGGAGCAGTACTTC.

This clonotype has a count of ten or more. This chain joins TRBV28 and TRBJ1-1; D gene ambiguous. The V and J ends lost 3 bases and 11 bases respectively, with 16 bases between them. Germline values: CDR1 MDHEN, CDR2 SYDVKM. This CDR3 has 13 amino acids. CDR3 region: CASSFGAPNAAFF. The CDR3 coding sequence is TGTGCCAGCAGTTTCGGCGCCCCTAACGCTGCTTTCTTT.

This clonotype was recorded at least ten times. This chain uses TRBV28 with TRBJ2-3; TRBD2 agrees at 8 bases. CDR1 and CDR2 from the germline V gene are MDHEN and SYDVKM. This CDR3 contains 13 residues. J was trimmed by 14 bases and V by 6 bases; bases with no gene match: 13. Here the CDR3 DNA reads TGTGCCAGCAGCCCTAGGGAGCGGGAGACAATGTATTTT. Translated: CASSPRERETMYF.

The chain uses TRBV28 and TRBJ2-7; D is uncertain. Germline CDR1 and CDR2: MDHEN and SYDVKM. Trimming took off 6 bases at V and 2 bases at J, with 17 bases between the two ends. The CDR3 extends over 15 amino acids. Here the CDR3 reads CASSGNRSPTYEQYF. CDR3 nucleotides: TGTGCCAGCAGCGGAAACAGAAGCCCAACCTACGAGCAGTACTTC. Combining the CDR3 with reference TRBV28 and TRBJ2-7 gives the whole variable domain DVKVTQSSRYLVKRTGEKVFLECVQDMDHENMFWYRQDPGLGLRLIYFSYDVKMKEKGDIPEGYSVSREKKERFSLILESASTNQTSMYLCASSGNRSPTYEQYFGPGTRLTVT.

This clonotype was detected many times. V usage is TRBV20-1 and J usage is TRBJ2-5; D unclear. V was trimmed by 0 bases and J by 5 bases, leaving 7 bases between them. The CDR3 is 12 residues long. Germline V gene data show CDR1 as DFQATT and CDR2 as SNEGSKA (reference sequence). CDR3 DNA sequence: TGCAGTGCTAGAGATCTTGGGGAGACCCAGTACTTC. It yields the protein CSARDLGETQYF.